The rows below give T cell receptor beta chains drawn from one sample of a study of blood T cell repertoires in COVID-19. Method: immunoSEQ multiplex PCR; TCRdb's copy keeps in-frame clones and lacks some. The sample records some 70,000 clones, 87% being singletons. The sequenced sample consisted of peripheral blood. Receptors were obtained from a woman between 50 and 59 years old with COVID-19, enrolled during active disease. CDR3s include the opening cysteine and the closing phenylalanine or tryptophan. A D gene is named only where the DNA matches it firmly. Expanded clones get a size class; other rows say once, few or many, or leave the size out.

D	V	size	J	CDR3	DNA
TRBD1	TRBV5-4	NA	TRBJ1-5	CASSLGTGDQPQHF	TGTGCCAGCAGCCTCGGGACAGGGGATCAGCCCCAGCATTTT
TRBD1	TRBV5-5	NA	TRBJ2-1	CASSSGTGLYNEQFF	TGTGCCAGCAGCTCCGGGACAGGGCTCTACAATGAGCAGTTCTTC
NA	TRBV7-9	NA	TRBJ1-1	CASSLTGGLDTEAFF	TGTGCCAGCAGCTTGACAGGCGGCCTGGACACTGAAGCTTTCTTT
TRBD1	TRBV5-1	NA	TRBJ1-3	CASSSQTGGGNTIYF	TGCGCCAGCAGCTCTCAAACAGGGGGTGGAAACACCATATATTTT
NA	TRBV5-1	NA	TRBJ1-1	CASSLEASGAEAFF	TGCGCCAGCAGCTTGGAAGCATCAGGGGCTGAAGCTTTCTTT
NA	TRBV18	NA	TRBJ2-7	CASSRLNYEQYF	TGTGCCAGCTCCCGACTTAACTACGAGCAGTACTTC
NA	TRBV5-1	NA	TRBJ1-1	CASSLGGEVAEAFF	TGCGCCAGCAGCTTAGGCGGCGAGGTGGCTGAAGCTTTCTTT
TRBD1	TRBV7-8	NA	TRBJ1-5	CASSKDRVGAQPQHF	TGTGCCAGCAGCAAAGACAGGGTCGGGGCTCAGCCCCAGCATTTT
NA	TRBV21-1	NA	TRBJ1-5	CASSKEKGRGDVGNQPQHF	TGTGCCAGCAGCAAAGAAAAGGGCAGGGGGGATGTTGGCAATCAGCCCCAGCATTTT
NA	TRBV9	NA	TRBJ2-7	CASSVGQPTGEQYF	TGTGCCAGCAGCGTAGGACAACCTACTGGGGAGCAGTACTTC
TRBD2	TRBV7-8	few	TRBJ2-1	CASSLDRTSGRGTYNEQFF	TGTGCCAGCAGCTTAGATCGGACTAGCGGGAGGGGCACCTACAATGAGCAGTTCTTC
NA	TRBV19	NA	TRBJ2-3	CASSIVQGIDTQYF	TGTGCCAGTAGTATTGTGCAGGGCATAGATACGCAGTATTTT
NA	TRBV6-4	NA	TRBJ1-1	CASRSCRAFF	TGTGCCAGCAGGTCGTGTCGTGCTTTCTTT
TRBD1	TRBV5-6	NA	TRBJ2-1	CASSSRTGVHNEQFF	TGTGCCAGCAGCTCCCGGACAGGGGTCCACAATGAGCAGTTCTTC
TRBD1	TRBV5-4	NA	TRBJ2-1	CASSPPGQGYNEQFF	TGTGCCAGCAGCCCCCCGGGACAGGGGTACAATGAGCAGTTCTTC
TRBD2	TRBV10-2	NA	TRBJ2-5	CASRLAGGLSETQYF	TGCGCCAGCAGGTTAGCGGGAGGGCTGAGTGAGACCCAGTACTTC
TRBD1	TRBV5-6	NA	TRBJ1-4	CASSFWGQGRATNEKLFF	TGTGCCAGCAGCTTCTGGGGACAGGGGCGTGCAACTAATGAAAAACTGTTTTTT
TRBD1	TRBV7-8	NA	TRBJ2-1	CASSFFRGGAGEQFF	TGTGCCAGCAGCTTCTTTAGAGGGGGCGCGGGTGAGCAGTTCTTC
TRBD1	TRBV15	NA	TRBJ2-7	CATSTGTGAHF	TGTGCCACCAGCACCGGGACAGGGGCCCACTTC
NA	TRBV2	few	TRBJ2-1	CASRQSSLYNEQFF	TGTGCCAGCAGACAATCATCCCTCTACAATGAGCAGTTCTTC
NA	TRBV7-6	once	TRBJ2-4	CASSLGTLNIQYF	TGTGCCAGCAGCTTAGGGACTTTAAACATTCAGTACTTC
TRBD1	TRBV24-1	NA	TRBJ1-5	CATSDPSTGGGYQPQHF	TGTGCCACCAGTGACCCCTCTACAGGGGGCGGTTATCAGCCCCAGCATTTT
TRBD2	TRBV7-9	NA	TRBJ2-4	CASSLEGTSGSYIQYF	TGTGCCAGCAGCTTAGAGGGGACTAGCGGGAGTTACATTCAGTACTTC
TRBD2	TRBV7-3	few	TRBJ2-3	CASSWGLAGEGTQYF	TGTGCCAGCAGCTGGGGACTAGCGGGAGAGGGCACGCAGTATTTT
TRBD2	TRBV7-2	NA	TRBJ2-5	CASSLSSGSGKTQYF	TGTGCCAGCAGCTTATCTAGCGGGAGCGGAAAGACCCAGTACTTC
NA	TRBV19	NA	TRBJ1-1	CASSQGAPNTEAFF	TGTGCCAGTAGTCAAGGGGCCCCGAACACTGAAGCTTTCTTT
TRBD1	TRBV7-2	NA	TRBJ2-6	CASSPTDRVRSGANVLTF	TGTGCCAGCAGCCCTACGGACAGGGTCCGCTCTGGGGCCAACGTCCTGACTTTC
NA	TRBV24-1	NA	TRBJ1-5	CATSDLSGNQPQHF	TGTGCCACCAGTGATTTATCAGGAAATCAGCCCCAGCATTTT
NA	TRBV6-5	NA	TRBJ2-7	CASSGNRDGEQYF	TGTGCCAGCAGCGGAAACAGGGATGGGGAGCAGTACTTC
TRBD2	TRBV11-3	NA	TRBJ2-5	CASSLGLDRFMETQYF	TGTGCCAGCAGCTTGGGACTAGACAGGTTCATGGAGACCCAGTACTTC
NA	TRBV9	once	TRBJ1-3	CASSVTGNTIYF	TGTGCCAGCAGCGTTACTGGAAACACCATATATTTT
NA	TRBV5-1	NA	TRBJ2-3	CASGSRAPTDTQYF	TGCGCCAGCGGATCGCGGGCCCCCACAGATACGCAGTATTTT
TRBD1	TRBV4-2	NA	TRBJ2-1	CASSRQQGRVEYEQFF	TGTGCCAGCAGCCGGCAACAGGGGAGAGTGGAGTATGAGCAGTTCTTC
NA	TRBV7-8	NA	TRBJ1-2	CASSLAEQPIYGYTF	TGTGCCAGCAGCTTAGCGGAACAGCCAATCTATGGCTACACCTTC
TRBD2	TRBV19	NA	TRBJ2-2	CASSVSGRNTGELFF	TGTGCCAGTAGCGTCAGCGGGAGGAACACCGGGGAGCTGTTTTTT
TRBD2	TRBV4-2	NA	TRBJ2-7	CASSLHGLAGYEQYF	TGTGCCAGCAGCCTCCACGGACTAGCGGGATACGAGCAGTACTTC
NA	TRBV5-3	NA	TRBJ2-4	CARSLVASSNF	TGTGCCAGAAGCTTGGTGGCTAGCAGTAACTTC
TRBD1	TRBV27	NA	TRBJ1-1	CASNYLQGANTEAFF	TGTGCCAGCAACTACCTCCAGGGGGCGAACACTGAAGCTTTCTTT
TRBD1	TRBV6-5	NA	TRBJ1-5	CASRTGQNQPQHF	TGTGCCAGCCGGACAGGGCAGAATCAGCCCCAGCATTTT
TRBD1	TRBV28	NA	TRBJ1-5	CASSRLTGSGQPQHF	TGTGCCAGCAGCCGACTGACAGGGTCTGGTCAGCCCCAGCATTTT
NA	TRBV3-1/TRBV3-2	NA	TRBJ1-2	CASSQVMEARGYTF	TGTGCCAGCAGCCAAGTCATGGAGGCGCGAGGCTACACCTTC
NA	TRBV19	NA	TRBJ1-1	CASSHKAGSYGMRVAFF	TGTGCCAGTAGTCATAAAGCTGGTTCTTACGGTATGCGTGTAGCTTTCTTT
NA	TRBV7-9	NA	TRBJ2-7	CASSLGWDFQTYEQYF	TGTGCCAGCAGCTTAGGCTGGGACTTCCAGACCTACGAGCAGTACTTC
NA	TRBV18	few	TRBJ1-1	CASSPPGSGTEAFF	TGTGCCAGCTCACCTCCTGGTAGTGGCACTGAAGCTTTCTTT
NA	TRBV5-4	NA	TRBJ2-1	CASSASGFSYNEQFF	TGTGCCAGCAGCGCAAGCGGTTTCTCCTACAATGAGCAGTTCTTC
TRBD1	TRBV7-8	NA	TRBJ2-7	CASSLVGTGPYEQYF	TGTGCCAGCAGCCTAGTTGGGACAGGCCCCTACGAGCAGTACTTC
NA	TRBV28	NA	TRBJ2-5	CASSRSGTSVRGQTQYF	TGTGCCAGCAGTCGATCCGGGACAAGCGTCCGAGGGCAGACCCAGTACTTC
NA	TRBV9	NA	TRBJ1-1	CASSVAQKNTEAFF	TGTGCCAGCAGCGTAGCTCAGAAAAACACTGAAGCTTTCTTT
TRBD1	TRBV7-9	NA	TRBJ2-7	CASSSDRGSYEQYF	TGTGCCAGCAGCTCCGACAGGGGTTCCTACGAGCAGTACTTC
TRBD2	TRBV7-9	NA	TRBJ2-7	CASSPAGGGASYEQYF	TGTGCCAGCAGCCCGGCCGGGGGGGGCGCCTCCTACGAGCAGTACTTC
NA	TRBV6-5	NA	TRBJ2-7	CASWGGADEQYF	TGTGCCAGTTGGGGGGGGGCCGACGAGCAGTACTTC
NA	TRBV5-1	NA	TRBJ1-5	CASSPGGGSNQPQHF	TGCGCCAGCAGCCCCGGGGGGGGCAGCAATCAGCCCCAGCATTTT
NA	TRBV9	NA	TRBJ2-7	CASSQGDGSYEQYF	TGTGCCAGCAGCCAAGGAGACGGCTCCTACGAGCAGTACTTC
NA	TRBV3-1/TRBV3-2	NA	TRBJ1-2	CASSQEDRYGYTF	TGTGCCAGCAGCCAAGAGGACAGATATGGCTACACCTTC
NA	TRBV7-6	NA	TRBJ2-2	CASSSLPGQTNTGELFF	TGTGCCAGCAGTTCCCTTCCGGGTCAGACCAACACCGGGGAGCTGTTTTTT
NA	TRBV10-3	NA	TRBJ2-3	CAISVSVTPDTQYF	TGTGCCATCAGTGTCTCCGTGACTCCAGATACGCAGTATTTT